This TCR beta chain was identified during a study of blood T cell repertoires in COVID-19. Study-wide background: The United States, Italy and Spain provided the acute and convalescent COVID-19 samples.

The length of the CDR3 is 14 residues. Germline CDR1 reads SGHRS; CDR2 reads YFSETQ. The V and J ends lost 5 bases and 6 bases respectively, with 16 bases between them. In the original processing: Amplifying reference gene primers gave estimates of nucleated cell counts. Profiled with immunoSEQ multiplex PCR; TCRdb holds only in-frame clones, not every one. From that table come the V and J calls and clone size; the DNA was used to work out D and trimming. In the table there are 200,000 or so clones, about 85% of which are singletons. The chain is built from TRBV5-1 and TRBJ2-3, with D unclear. The sequencing sample was made of PBMCs or T cells enriched from blood (not recorded which). The clonotype originates from a woman aged 25 to 39 who had recovered from COVID-19. The CDR3 region is CASRFENARDTQYF. CDR3 DNA sequence: TGCGCCAGCAGGTTTGAAAATGCTAGGGATACGCAGTATTTT.